This note documents a single T cell receptor (beta chain) sequence. The antigen remains undetermined. Alopecia areata patients had lesional scalp punch biopsies and peripheral blood taken from them. From PBMCs, CD4+ and CD8+ T cells were sorted. Following RNA extraction, reverse transcription yielded cDNA that acted as the sequencing template. Sequenced by immunoSEQ multiplex PCR; TCRdb stores in-frame clones only, minus some. Of 50,000 to 80,000 clones in the sample, roughly 46% were seen once. The record originates from a study of CD8+ T cells in alopecia areata. General observations from the study: Resident alphabeta T cells of normal skin are also sequenced in scalp samples. Lesional scalp exceeded normal scalp in clonality, especially in alopecia totalis/universalis.

The V end lost 4 bases, the J end lost 9 bases, and 7 bases lay between the germline ends. Germline-derived CDR1 and CDR2 are MNHNY and SVGAGI (reference sequence). The CDR3 spans 11 residues. The chain combines TRBV6-6 with TRBJ2-1, with TRBD2 as a possible D gene (6 bases). Source material: NKG2D-low CD8+ T cells sorted from blood. The clonotype comes from a human donor with alopecia areata. The CDR3 region is CASSFGGEQFF. CDR3 sequence (DNA): TGTGCCAGCAGTTTCGGGGGTGAGCAGTTCTTC.